The source of this T cell receptor (beta chain) is a study of vaccination effects on CD4 cells after COVID-19. About this clone: Its antigen is not known.

Antigen-specific CD4+ T cells expanded by the ViraFEST assay with viral peptide pools were then sequenced. Subsequent to 10 days of culture, CD4+ T cells were isolated. None of the vaccinated had previously contracted SARS-CoV-2, and their nucleocapsid antibodies tested negative. Fresh IL-2-containing medium replaced half the medium on days 3 and 7. Per the germline V gene, CDR1 is PRHDT and CDR2 is FYEKMQ (reference sequence). V lost 2 bases and J lost 2, with 9 bases in between. CDR3 length: 14 residues. Overall study results and limits: Both infection-induced and vaccine-induced clones contracted markedly at late post-vaccination timepoints. There were few convalescent patients in the study and no early post-infection timepoints.

The repertoire was sequenced with immunoSEQ multiplex PCR; TCRdb's copy has only in-frame clones and lacks some. The sample carries approximately 21,000 clones, 68% recorded once. The sample was CD4+ T cells from PBMCs cultured with HCoV-NL63 spike peptides, taken before COVID-19 vaccination. This TCR was recovered from a human donor who received a COVID-19 vaccine. The gene calls are TRBV13 and TRBJ2-5; weak D call: TRBD1 (5 bases). CDR3 sequence (DNA): TGTGCCAGCAGCTTAATTAGGACACAAGAGACCCAGTACTTC. It codes for CASSLIRTQETQYF.